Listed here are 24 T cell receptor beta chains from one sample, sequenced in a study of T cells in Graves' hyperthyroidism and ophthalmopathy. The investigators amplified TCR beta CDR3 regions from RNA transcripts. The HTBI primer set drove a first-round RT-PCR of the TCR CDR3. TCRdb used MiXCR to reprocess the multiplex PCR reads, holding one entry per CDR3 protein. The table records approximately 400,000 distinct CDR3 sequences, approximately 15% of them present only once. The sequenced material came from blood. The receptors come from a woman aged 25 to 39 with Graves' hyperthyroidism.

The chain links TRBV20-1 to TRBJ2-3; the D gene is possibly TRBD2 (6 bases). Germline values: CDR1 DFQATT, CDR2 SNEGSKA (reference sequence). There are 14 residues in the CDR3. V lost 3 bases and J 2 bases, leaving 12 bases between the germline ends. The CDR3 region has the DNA TGCAGTGCTAGCGCTAGCGCTTACACAGATACGCAGTATTTT. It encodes CSASASAYTDTQYF.

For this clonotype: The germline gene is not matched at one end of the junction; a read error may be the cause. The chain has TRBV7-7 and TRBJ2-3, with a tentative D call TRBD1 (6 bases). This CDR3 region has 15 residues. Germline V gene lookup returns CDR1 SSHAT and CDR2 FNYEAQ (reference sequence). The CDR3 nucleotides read TGTGCTAGCAGCTTAGGGCTGGGGGCGCGAGATACGCAGTATTTT. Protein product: CASSLGLGARDTQYF.

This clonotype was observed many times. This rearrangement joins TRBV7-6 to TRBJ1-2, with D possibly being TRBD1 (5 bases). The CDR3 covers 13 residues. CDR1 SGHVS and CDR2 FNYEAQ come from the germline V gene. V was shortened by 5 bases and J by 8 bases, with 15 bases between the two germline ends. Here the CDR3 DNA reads TGTGCCAGCAGCCCCGGGACCCGACGGGGCTACACCTTC. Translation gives CASSPGTRRGYTF.

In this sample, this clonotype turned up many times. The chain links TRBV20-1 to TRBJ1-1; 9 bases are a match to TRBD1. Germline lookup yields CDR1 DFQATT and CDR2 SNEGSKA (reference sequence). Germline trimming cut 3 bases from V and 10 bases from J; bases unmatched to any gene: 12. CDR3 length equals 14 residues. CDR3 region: CSARIDRGAVTAFF. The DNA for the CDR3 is TGCAGTGCTAGGATCGACAGGGGGGCAGTGACAGCTTTCTTT.

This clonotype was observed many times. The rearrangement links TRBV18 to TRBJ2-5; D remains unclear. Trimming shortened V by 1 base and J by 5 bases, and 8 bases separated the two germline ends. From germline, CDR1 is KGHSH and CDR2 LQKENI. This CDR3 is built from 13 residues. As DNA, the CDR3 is TGTGCCAGCTCACCACTTGGCCTCGAGACCCAGTACTTC. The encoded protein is CASSPLGLETQYF.

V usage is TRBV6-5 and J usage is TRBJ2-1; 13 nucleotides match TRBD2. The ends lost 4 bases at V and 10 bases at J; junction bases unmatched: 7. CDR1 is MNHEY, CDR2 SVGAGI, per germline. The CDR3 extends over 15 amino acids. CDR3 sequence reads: CASSSRLAGGSEQFF. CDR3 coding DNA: TGTGCCAGCAGTTCGCGACTAGCGGGGGGATCAGAGCAGTTCTTC.

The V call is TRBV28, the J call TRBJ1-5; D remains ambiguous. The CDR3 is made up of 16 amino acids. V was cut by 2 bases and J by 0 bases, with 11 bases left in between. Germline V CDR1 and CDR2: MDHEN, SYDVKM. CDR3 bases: TGTGCCAGCAGTTTAAAGATGGAATATAGCAATCAGCCCCAGCATTTT. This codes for CASSLKMEYSNQPQHF.

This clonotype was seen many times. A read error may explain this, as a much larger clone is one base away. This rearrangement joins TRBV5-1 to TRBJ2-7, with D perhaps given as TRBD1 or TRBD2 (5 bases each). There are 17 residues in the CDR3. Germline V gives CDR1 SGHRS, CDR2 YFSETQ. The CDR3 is CASSLVPTGPTTYGQYF. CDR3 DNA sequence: TGCGCCAGCAGCTTGGTGCCGACGGGACCGACAACCTACGGGCAGTACTTC.

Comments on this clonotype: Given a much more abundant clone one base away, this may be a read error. In DNA, the CDR3 is TGTGCCAGCAGCCAAGATGGGACTAACGCAGATACGCAGTATTTT. It is translated as CASSQDGTNADTQYF. The chain joins TRBV3-1 to TRBJ2-3; 7 bases are shared with TRBD2. The CDR3 spans 15 residues. Germline V gives CDR1 LGHDT, CDR2 YNNKEL (reference sequence). Trimming removed 0 bases from V and 4 bases from J; junction bases left unmatched: 4.

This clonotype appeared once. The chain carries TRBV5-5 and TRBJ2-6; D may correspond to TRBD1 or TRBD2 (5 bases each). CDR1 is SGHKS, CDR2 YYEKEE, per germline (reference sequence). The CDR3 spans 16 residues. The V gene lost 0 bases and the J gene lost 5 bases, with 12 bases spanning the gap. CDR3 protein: CASSLGVGGRANVLTF. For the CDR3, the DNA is TGTGCCAGCAGCTTGGGGGTTGGGGGTAGGGCCAACGTCCTGACTTTC.

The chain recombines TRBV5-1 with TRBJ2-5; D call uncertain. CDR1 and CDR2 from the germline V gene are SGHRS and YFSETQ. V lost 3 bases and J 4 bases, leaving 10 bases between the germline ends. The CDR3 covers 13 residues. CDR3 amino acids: CASSSQSGETQYF. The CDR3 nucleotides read TGCGCCAGCAGCTCACAGTCAGGAGAGACCCAGTACTTC. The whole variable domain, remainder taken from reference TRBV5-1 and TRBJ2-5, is KAGVTQTPRYLIKTRGQQVTLSCSPISGHRSVSWYQQTPGQGLQFLFEYFSETQRNKGNFPGRFSGRQFSNSRSEMNVSTLELGDSALYLCASSSQSGETQYFGPGTRLLVL.

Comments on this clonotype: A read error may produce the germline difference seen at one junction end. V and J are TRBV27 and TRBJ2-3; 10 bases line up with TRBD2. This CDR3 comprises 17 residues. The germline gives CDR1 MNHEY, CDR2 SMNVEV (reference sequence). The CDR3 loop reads CASSPLRPSGSTGTQYF. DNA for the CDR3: TGTGCCAGCAGTCCCCTCCGACCTAGCGGGAGCACAGGTACGCAGTATTTT.

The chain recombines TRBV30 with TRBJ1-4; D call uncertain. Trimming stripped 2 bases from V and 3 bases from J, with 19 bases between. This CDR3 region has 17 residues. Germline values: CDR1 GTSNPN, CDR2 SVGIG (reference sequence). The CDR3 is CAWSLSLRPSANEKLFF. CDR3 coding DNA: TGTGCCTGGAGTCTCTCCTTACGACCGAGCGCTAATGAAAAACTGTTTTTT.

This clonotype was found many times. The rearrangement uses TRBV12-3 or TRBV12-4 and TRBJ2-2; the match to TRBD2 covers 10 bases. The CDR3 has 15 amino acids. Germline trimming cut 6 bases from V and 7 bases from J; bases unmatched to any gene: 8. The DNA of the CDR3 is TGTGCCAGCAGAAACAGACTAGCGGGTATCGGGGAGCTGTTTTTT. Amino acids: CASRNRLAGIGELFF.

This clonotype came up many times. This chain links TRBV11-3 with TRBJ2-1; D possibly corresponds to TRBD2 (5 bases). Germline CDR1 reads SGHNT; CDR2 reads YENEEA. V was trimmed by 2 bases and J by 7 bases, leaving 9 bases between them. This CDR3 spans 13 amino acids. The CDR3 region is CASSLRGLNEQFF. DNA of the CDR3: TGTGCCAGCAGCTTACGGGGTTTGAATGAGCAGTTCTTC.

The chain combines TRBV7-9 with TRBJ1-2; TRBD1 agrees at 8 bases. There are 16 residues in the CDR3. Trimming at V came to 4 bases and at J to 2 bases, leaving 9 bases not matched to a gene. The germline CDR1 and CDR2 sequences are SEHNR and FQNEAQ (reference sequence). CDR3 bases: TGTGCCAGCAGCTCGTCGACAGGGGTCCCAAACTATGGCTACACCTTC. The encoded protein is CASSSSTGVPNYGYTF.

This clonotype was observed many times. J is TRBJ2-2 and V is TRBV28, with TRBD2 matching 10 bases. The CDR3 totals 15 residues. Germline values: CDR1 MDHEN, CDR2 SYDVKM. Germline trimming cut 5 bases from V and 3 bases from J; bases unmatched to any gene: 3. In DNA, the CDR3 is TGTGCCAGCAGTGTCGGGACTAGCGACACCGGGGAGCTGTTTTTT. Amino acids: CASSVGTSDTGELFF. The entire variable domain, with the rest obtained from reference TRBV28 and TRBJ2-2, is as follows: DVKVTQSSRYLVKRTGEKVFLECVQDMDHENMFWYRQDPGLGLRLIYFSYDVKMKEKGDIPEGYSVSREKKERFSLILESASTNQTSMYLCASSVGTSDTGELFFGEGSRLTVL.

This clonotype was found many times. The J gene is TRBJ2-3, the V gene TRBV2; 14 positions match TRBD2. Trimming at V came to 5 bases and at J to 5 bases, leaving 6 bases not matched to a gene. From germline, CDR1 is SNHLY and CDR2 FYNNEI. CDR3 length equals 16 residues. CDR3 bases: TGTGCCAGCAGTCCTAGGACTAGCGGGAGGAAAGATACGCAGTATTTT. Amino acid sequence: CASSPRTSGRKDTQYF.

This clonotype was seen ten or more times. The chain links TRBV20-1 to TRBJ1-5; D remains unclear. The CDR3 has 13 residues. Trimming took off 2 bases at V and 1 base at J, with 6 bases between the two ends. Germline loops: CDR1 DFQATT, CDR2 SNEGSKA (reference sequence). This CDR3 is CSARNQSNQPQHF. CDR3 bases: TGCAGTGCTAGAAATCAAAGCAATCAGCCCCAGCATTTT.

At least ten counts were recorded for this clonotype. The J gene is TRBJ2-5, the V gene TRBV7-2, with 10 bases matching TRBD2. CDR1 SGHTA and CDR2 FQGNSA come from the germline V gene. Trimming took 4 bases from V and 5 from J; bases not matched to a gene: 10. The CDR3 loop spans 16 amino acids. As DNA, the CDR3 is TGTGCCAGCAGCTCAATCCCGGGACTAGCGACGGAGACCCAGTACTTC. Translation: CASSSIPGLATETQYF. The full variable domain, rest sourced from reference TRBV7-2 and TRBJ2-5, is GAGVSQSPSNKVTEKGKDVELRCDPISGHTALYWYRQSLGQGLEFLIYFQGNSAPDKSGLPSDRFSAERTGGSVSTLTIQRTQQEDSAVYLCASSSIPGLATETQYFGPGTRLLVL.

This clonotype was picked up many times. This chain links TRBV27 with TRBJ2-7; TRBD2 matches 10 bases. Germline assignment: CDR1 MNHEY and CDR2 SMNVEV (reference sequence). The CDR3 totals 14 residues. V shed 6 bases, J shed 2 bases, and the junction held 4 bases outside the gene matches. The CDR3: CASRSSGSPYEQYF. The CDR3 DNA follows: TGTGCCAGCAGATCTAGCGGGAGCCCCTACGAGCAGTACTTC.

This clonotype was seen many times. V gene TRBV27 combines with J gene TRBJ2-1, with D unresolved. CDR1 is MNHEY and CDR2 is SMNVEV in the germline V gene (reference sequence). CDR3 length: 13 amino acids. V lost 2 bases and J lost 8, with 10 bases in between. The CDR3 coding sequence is TGTGCCAGCAGTTTAGCCATACACTATGAGCAGTTCTTC. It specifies CASSLAIHYEQFF.

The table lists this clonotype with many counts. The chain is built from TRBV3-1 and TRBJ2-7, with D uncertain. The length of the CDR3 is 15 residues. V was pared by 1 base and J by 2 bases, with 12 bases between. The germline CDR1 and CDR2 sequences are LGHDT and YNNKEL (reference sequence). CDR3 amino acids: CASSQGFRGTYEQYF. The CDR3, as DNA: TGTGCCAGCAGCCAAGGATTCCGAGGCACCTACGAGCAGTACTTC.

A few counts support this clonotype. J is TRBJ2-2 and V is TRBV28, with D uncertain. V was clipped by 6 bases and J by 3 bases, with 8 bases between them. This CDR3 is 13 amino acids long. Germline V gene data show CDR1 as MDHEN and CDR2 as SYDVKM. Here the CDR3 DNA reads TGTGCCAGCAGCCTGTTTGACACCGGGGAGCTGTTTTTT. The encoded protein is CASSLFDTGELFF.